A selection of T cell receptor beta chains follows, all from one sample in a study of cytomegalovirus exposure and HLA in healthy donors. Assay used: immunoSEQ multiplex PCR; TCRdb lists only in-frame clones, some missing. The table records about 140,000 clones, around 80% of them present only once. The specimen was PBMCs. All receptors derive from a female donor in good health and CMV-seropositive. Each CDR3 is given with its conserved first and last residue. A D gene is named only where the DNA matches it firmly. A row's size may be missing; if present it is once, few, many or a size class.

len	d_gene	j_gene	v_gene	abundance	CDR3aa	CDR3nt
13	-	TRBJ1-1	TRBV6-6	-	CASSQWLNTEAFF	TGTGCCAGCAGCCAATGGCTGAACACTGAAGCTTTCTTT
13	-	TRBJ2-1	TRBV11-2	few	CASSLRLGHEQFF	TGTGCCAGCAGCTTGCGACTAGGCCACGAGCAGTTCTTC
16	TRBD2	TRBJ2-1	TRBV6-1	-	CASSEYASGGANEQFF	TGTGCCAGCAGTGAATATGCTAGCGGGGGGGCCAATGAGCAGTTCTTC
13	-	TRBJ2-7	TRBV7-9	few	CASSRAPTYEQYF	TGTGCCAGCAGCCGAGCCCCAACTTACGAGCAGTACTTC
15	TRBD1	TRBJ1-6	TRBV5-4	-	CASSQRDRGNSPLHF	TGTGCCAGCAGTCAGCGGGACAGGGGTAATTCACCCCTCCACTTT
11	-	TRBJ1-2	TRBV29-1	-	CSVWAGGGYTF	TGCAGCGTTTGGGCCGGGGGGGGCTACACCTTC
13	-	TRBJ2-3	TRBV29-1	-	CSVVQGSTDTQYF	TGCAGCGTTGTACAGGGAAGCACAGATACGCAGTATTTT
17	TRBD2	TRBJ2-5	TRBV19	-	CASSRGTSGRVQETQYF	TGTGCCAGTAGTCGGGGGACTAGCGGGAGAGTCCAAGAGACCCAGTACTTC
14	TRBD1	TRBJ1-4	TRBV9	-	CASSAGGGYEKLFF	TGTGCCAGCAGCGCAGGGGGCGGTTATGAAAAACTGTTTTTT
17	-	TRBJ2-2	TRBV18	-	CASSPSLGEPNPGELFF	TGTGCCAGCTCACCGTCGTTGGGAGAACCTAATCCCGGGGAGCTGTTTTTT
14	-	TRBJ2-7	TRBV4-1	-	CASSHPGVPYEQYF	TGCGCCAGCAGCCACCCAGGGGTGCCCTACGAGCAGTACTTC
13	TRBD1	TRBJ2-3	TRBV29-1	-	CSVSGGGTDTQYF	TGCAGCGTCTCAGGGGGAGGCACAGATACGCAGTATTTT
12	-	TRBJ1-1	TRBV10-3	-	CAMRDLNTEAFF	TGTGCCATGAGGGATTTGAACACTGAAGCTTTCTTT
15	TRBD2	TRBJ2-1	TRBV5-1	-	CASSLATSGANEQFF	TGCGCCAGCAGCTTGGCCACTAGCGGAGCCAATGAGCAGTTCTTC
14	TRBD1	TRBJ1-3	TRBV11-2	few	CASSDRDSGNTIYF	TGTGCCAGCAGCGACAGGGACTCTGGAAACACCATATATTTT
16	-	TRBJ1-3	TRBV7-6	-	CASSSSEYSLGNTIYF	TGTGCCAGCAGCTCATCGGAGTACTCCCTTGGAAACACCATATATTTT
14	-	TRBJ2-3	TRBV2	-	CASSWTDVTDTQYF	TGTGCCAGCAGTTGGACAGATGTCACAGATACGCAGTATTTT
14	TRBD2	TRBJ2-7	TRBV9	-	CASSAGGSSYEQYF	TGTGCCAGCAGCGCGGGGGGGAGCTCCTACGAGCAGTACTTC
15	-	TRBJ1-4	TRBV5-6	once	CASSFQGRVYEKLFF	TGTGCCAGCAGCTTCCAGGGTCGGGTGTATGAAAAACTGTTTTTT
16	TRBD2	TRBJ2-3	TRBV4-1	-	CASSQGSGGRTDTQYF	TGCGCCAGCAGCCAAGGGAGCGGGGGGAGAACAGATACGCAGTATTTT
13	TRBD1	TRBJ1-2	TRBV29-1	-	CSVEAGQPYGYTF	TGCAGCGTTGAAGCGGGACAGCCCTATGGCTACACCTTC
15	-	TRBJ2-7	TRBV18	-	CASSPFLGQSYEQYF	TGTGCCAGCTCACCTTTCTTAGGACAGAGCTACGAGCAGTACTTC
15	TRBD1	TRBJ1-5	TRBV6-1	-	CASSDRQGANQPQHF	TGTGCCAGCAGTGATAGACAGGGGGCGAATCAGCCCCAGCATTTT
17	TRBD2	TRBJ2-1	TRBV29-1	-	CSVPGTSGSGPYNEQFF	TGCAGCGTCCCCGGGACTAGCGGGAGTGGGCCCTACAATGAGCAGTTCTTC
15	TRBD2	TRBJ2-5	TRBV5-1	-	CASSFSGGEGETQYF	TGCGCCAGCAGCTTCAGCGGGGGAGAGGGAGAGACCCAGTACTTC
16	TRBD1	TRBJ1-3	TRBV15	-	CATSSRRGRGPNTIYF	TGTGCCACCAGCAGTCGCAGGGGGCGCGGGCCAAACACCATATATTTT
15	-	TRBJ2-7	TRBV28	-	CASSPTGSGSYEQYF	TGTGCCAGCAGTCCCACAGGGAGTGGCTCCTACGAGCAGTACTTC
12	-	TRBJ1-2	TRBV30	-	CAWIGKPDRSTF	TGTGCCTGGATCGGCAAACCGGACAGATCAACCTTC
15	-	TRBJ2-7	TRBV4-1	-	CASSQDQNRLYEQYF	TGCGCCAGCAGCCAAGATCAAAACCGTCTATACGAGCAGTACTTC
13	-	TRBJ1-4	TRBV30	-	CAWSVSRGEKLFF	TGTGCCTGGAGTGTAAGCAGGGGTGAAAAACTGTTTTTT
19	-	TRBJ2-3	TRBV30	-	CAWSAVDLTTPRSTDTQYF	TGTGCCTGGAGTGCGGTAGACTTAACGACTCCTCGGAGCACAGATACGCAGTATTTT
20	TRBD2	TRBJ2-1	TRBV27	-	CASSLRRLAGGFSDLGEQFF	TGTGCCAGCAGTTTAAGGCGGCTAGCGGGAGGTTTTTCGGATTTGGGTGAGCAGTTCTTC
14	-	TRBJ2-1	TRBV19	few	CASSIKGRNNEQFF	TGTGCCAGTAGTATAAAGGGGCGGAACAATGAGCAGTTCTTC
13	TRBD1	TRBJ2-3	TRBV6-4	-	CASSSGQLDTQYF	TGTGCCAGCAGTTCGGGACAGCTGGATACGCAGTATTTT
13	-	TRBJ1-5	TRBV6-6	-	CASNPRGGQPQHF	TGTGCCAGCAATCCGAGAGGGGGTCAGCCCCAGCATTTT
12	-	TRBJ1-4	TRBV7-9	-	CASSLQGEKLFF	TGTGCCAGCAGCTTGCAGGGAGAAAAACTGTTTTTT
15	TRBD1	TRBJ1-4	TRBV5-4	-	CASSPTGGSDEKLFF	TGTGCCAGCAGCCCCACAGGGGGCAGTGATGAAAAACTGTTTTTT
15	TRBD2	TRBJ2-3	TRBV2	-	CASSEEREGADTQYF	TGTGCCAGCAGTGAAGAGCGGGAGGGCGCAGATACGCAGTATTTT
14	TRBD1	TRBJ2-7	TRBV19	-	CASSTTGQGYEQYF	TGTGCCAGTAGTACTACCGGACAGGGATACGAGCAGTACTTC
11	TRBD1	TRBJ1-2	TRBV6-5	-	CASRTGYGYTF	TGTGCCAGCCGGACAGGCTATGGCTACACCTTC
18	-	TRBJ1-6	TRBV30	-	CAWSVRRSSSSYNSPLHF	TGTGCCTGGAGTGTACGGCGGTCATCAAGCTCCTATAATTCACCCCTCCACTTT
14	-	TRBJ1-1	TRBV5-1	-	CASSLGGRATEAFF	TGCGCCAGCAGCTTGGGGGGCAGGGCCACTGAAGCTTTCTTT
19	TRBD2	TRBJ2-7	TRBV7-9	-	CSSSPRLAGVSVGNHEQYF	TGTTCCAGCAGTCCCCGACTAGCGGGAGTTTCCGTGGGAAACCACGAGCAGTACTTC
19	-	TRBJ1-3	TRBV18	-	CASSPPGRAKAFSGNTIYF	TGTGCCAGCTCACCACCTGGGAGGGCCAAGGCCTTCTCTGGAAACACCATATATTTT
14	-	TRBJ1-2	TRBV6-5	-	CASSPGTSLYGYTF	TGTGCCAGCAGTCCCGGGACATCACTCTATGGCTACACCTTC